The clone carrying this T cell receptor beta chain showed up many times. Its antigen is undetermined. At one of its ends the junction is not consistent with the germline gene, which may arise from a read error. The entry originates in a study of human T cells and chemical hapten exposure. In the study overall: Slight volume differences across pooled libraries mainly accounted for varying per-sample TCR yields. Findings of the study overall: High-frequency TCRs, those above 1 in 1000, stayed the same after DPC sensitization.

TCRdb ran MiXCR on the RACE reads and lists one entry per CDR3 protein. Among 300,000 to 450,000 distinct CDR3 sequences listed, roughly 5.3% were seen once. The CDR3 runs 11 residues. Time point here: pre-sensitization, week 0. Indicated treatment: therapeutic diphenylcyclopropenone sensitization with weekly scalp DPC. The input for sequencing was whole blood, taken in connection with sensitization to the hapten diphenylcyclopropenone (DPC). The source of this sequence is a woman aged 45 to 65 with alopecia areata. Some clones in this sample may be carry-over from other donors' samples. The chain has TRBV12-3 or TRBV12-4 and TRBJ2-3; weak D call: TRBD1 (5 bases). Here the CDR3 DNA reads TGTGCCAGCAGACTCGTGGGTTTACAGGATTTT. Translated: CASRLVGLQDF.